This TCR beta chain was identified in a study of PD-1 blockade in classical Hodgkin lymphoma. General study results and limits: In CD4+ cells, TCR diversity went up significantly by C4D1, but in CD8+ cells it did not. Reasons behind the repertoire differences stay unclear, perhaps disease activity or earlier therapy.

Looked up from germline, CDR1 is SGHNT and CDR2 is YYREEE (reference sequence). Trimming cost V 0 bases and J 0 bases; bases outside gene matches: 6. The CDR3 spans 16 residues. On this clone itself: The antigen is unknown.

Libraries were prepared by immunoSEQ multiplex PCR; TCRdb keeps only in-frame clonotypes and omits some of them. The repertoire holds fewer than 40,000 clones, with roughly four fifths as singletons. Time point indicated: cycle 4 day 1 (C4D1), after about 6 weeks of nivolumab. Each patient's relapse followed autologous stem cell transplantation, and brentuximab vedotin exposure varied. Investigators isolated CD4+ T cells from thawed PBMCs through magnetic negative selection. This clonotype was sampled from a human donor with classical Hodgkin lymphoma. The J gene is TRBJ2-7, the V gene TRBV5-4, with 7 positions matching TRBD2. Specimen: CD4+ T cells from blood, collected before the fourth cycle of nivolumab. The CDR3 spells CASSLETSDSSYEQYF. CDR3 coding DNA: TGTGCCAGCAGCTTGGAAACTAGCGACTCCTCCTACGAGCAGTACTTC.